The text below deals with one T cell receptor beta chain. The data belong to a study of blood T cell repertoires in COVID-19. Trimming removed 8 bases from V and 6 bases from J; junction bases left unmatched: 8. CDR3 length equals 15 residues. CDR1 SEHNR and CDR2 FQNEAQ come from the germline V gene (reference sequence). The protocol was immunoSEQ multiplex PCR, while the TCRdb copy is restricted to in-frame clones and leaves out a portion. Among under 300,000 clones listed, 88% were seen once. V is TRBV7-9 and J is TRBJ2-2, with 11 bases that match TRBD1. Material: PBMCs or T cells enriched from blood (not recorded which). The TCR was taken from a woman in her fifties or sixties who had recovered from COVID-19. In nucleotides, the CDR3 is TGTGCCAGCGGACCTCCGGGACAGGGGGCCGGGGAGCTGTTTTTT. Residues: CASGPPGQGAGELFF.